A selection of T cell receptor beta chains follows, all from one sample in a study of tumor-infiltrating lymphocytes in primary liver carcinoma. TCRdb reanalysed the multiplex PCR reads using MiXCR and keeps one entry per CDR3 protein. Of 150,000 to 200,000 distinct CDR3 sequences listed, 70% to 90% are singletons. Sequencing used tumor tissue from primary liver carcinoma. Receptor source: a man aged 35 to 55 with primary liver carcinoma and hepatitis B virus infection. Both conserved end residues are part of each CDR3. A D gene is named only where the DNA matches it firmly. Clone size is shown for a subset of rows, as once, few, many or a class of expanded clone.

CDR3 length: 16
D gene: -
V gene: TRBV4-3
clone size: -
J gene: TRBJ1-4
CDR3 protein: CASSQDLRERSEKLFF
CDR3 DNA: TGCGCCAGCAGCCAAGATCTTAGGGAACGAAGTGAAAAACTGTTTTTT

CDR3 length: 14
D gene: TRBD2
V gene: TRBV11-3
clone size: -
J gene: TRBJ2-7
CDR3 protein: CAISPGEGDYEQYF
CDR3 DNA: TGTGCCATCAGCCCAGGAGAAGGGGACTACGAACAGTACTTC

CDR3 length: 15
D gene: TRBD2
V gene: TRBV19
clone size: -
J gene: TRBJ2-7
CDR3 protein: CASSIASGRAYEQYF
CDR3 DNA: TGTGCCAGTAGTATCGCTAGTGGGAGGGCCTACGAGCAGTACTTC

CDR3 length: 13
D gene: TRBD2
V gene: TRBV29-1
clone size: -
J gene: TRBJ2-1
CDR3 protein: CSVSSGSSYEQFF
CDR3 DNA: TGCAGCGTATCTAGCGGGAGTTCCTACGAGCAGTTCTTC

CDR3 length: 15
D gene: -
V gene: TRBV11-1
clone size: -
J gene: TRBJ2-3
CDR3 protein: CGSSLQRVSTDTQYF
CDR3 DNA: TGTGGCAGCAGTTTGCAGAGGGTTAGCACAGATACGCAGTATTTT

CDR3 length: 15
D gene: -
V gene: TRBV11-1
clone size: -
J gene: TRBJ2-3
CDR3 protein: CASSLLRESSDAQYF
CDR3 DNA: TGTGCCAGCAGTTTGCTGAGGGAGAGCTCAGATGCGCAGTATTTT

CDR3 length: 13
D gene: -
V gene: TRBV7-9
clone size: many
J gene: TRBJ2-7
CDR3 protein: CASSSENSYEQYF
CDR3 DNA: TGTGCCAGCAGCTCTGAGAACTCCTACGAGCAGTACTTC

CDR3 length: 14
D gene: TRBD1
V gene: TRBV6-5
clone size: -
J gene: TRBJ2-2
CDR3 protein: CASTTTGAAGELFF
CDR3 DNA: TGTGCCAGCACTACCACAGGGGCGGCCGGGGAGCTGTTTTTT

CDR3 length: 12
D gene: -
V gene: TRBV11-2
clone size: -
J gene: TRBJ2-7
CDR3 protein: CASNLTVGEQYF
CDR3 DNA: TGTGCTAGCAACTTAACGGTCGGCGAGCAGTACTTC

CDR3 length: 13
D gene: -
V gene: TRBV29-1
clone size: -
J gene: TRBJ2-5
CDR3 protein: CGVRFRYQEAQYF
CDR3 DNA: TGCGGCGTTAGATTCCGGTACCAAGAGGCCCAGTACTTC